This T cell receptor (beta chain) comes out of a study of control samples from healthy donors and cancer patients. CDR3 length: 16 amino acids. V dropped 5 bases and J dropped 3 bases, with 17 bases sitting between them. Germline V gene data show CDR1 as SGHVS and CDR2 as FQNEAQ. Clones were sequenced by immunoSEQ multiplex PCR, and TCRdb holds only the in-frame ones, with some missing. In the table there are 54,000 or so clones, roughly 94% of which are singletons. This chain joins TRBV7-8 and TRBJ1-5; D perhaps matches TRBD1 (5 bases). Sequencing was carried out using blood. This TCR derives from a young man in good health. CDR3 loop: CASSPLGAEANQPQHF. In DNA, the CDR3 is TGTGCCAGCAGCCCCCTAGGGGCCGAGGCCAATCAGCCCCAGCATTTT.